This T cell receptor (beta chain) was obtained from a study of T cell responses to AZD1222 COVID-19 vaccine. Germline CDR1 reads SGHTA; CDR2 reads FQGNSA. The CDR3 is made up of 13 amino acids. Between the trimmed V and J ends, which lost 1 base and 2 bases, there was a span of 4 bases. Assay: immunoSEQ multiplex PCR; the TCRdb copy retains only in-frame clones and omits some. The table has 110,000 or so clones, approximately 88% seen once; the top ten hold about 2.7%. Study-level results: Spike-specific TCR repertoires showed rising breadth and depth after two AZD1222 doses.

This clone occurred a few times. Antigen specificity is unknown. This chain links TRBV7-2 with TRBJ2-3; unclear D gene. This clonotype was obtained from an adult in good health. The material sequenced was peripheral blood, taken on day 0 of AZD1222 vaccination. This chain's CDR3 is CASSLGLTDTQYF. In DNA, the CDR3 is TGTGCCAGCAGCTTAGGACTCACAGATACGCAGTATTTT.